Reported below is one TCR beta chain. As yet, its antigen is unknown. Germline V gene data show CDR1 as MNHNS and CDR2 as SASEGT. J was trimmed by 3 bases and V by 9 bases; bases with no gene match: 2. The CDR3 is 12 amino acids. Donors were drawn from the approximately 130-subject validation cohort, separate from the roughly 610-subject first cohort. This entry comes from a study of cytomegalovirus exposure and HLA in healthy donors. Study context: The roughly 110 validation repertoires were produced on the same platform as the 650 or so repertoires of the first cohort. This was reported in a later analysis. Findings and caveats of the study: Researchers catalogued about 150 TCR beta chains as cytomegalovirus-associated. It was reported that the classifier diagnosed cytomegalovirus status with high specificity and sensitivity in both the original and validation cohorts.

Some clones are missing from TCRdb's copy, which holds only in-frame ones; the method was immunoSEQ multiplex PCR. The sample comprises under 150,000 clones, approximately 86% of which are singletons, and 8.7% rests with the top ten. Sequenced material: PBMCs. This chain links TRBV6-1 with TRBJ1-2; TRBD1 agrees at 9 bases. The receptor was derived from a man younger than 35 in good health and CMV-seropositive. Here the CDR3 DNA reads TGTGCCAGTACAGGGGGCGACTATGGCTACACCTTC. Translation: CASTGGDYGYTF.